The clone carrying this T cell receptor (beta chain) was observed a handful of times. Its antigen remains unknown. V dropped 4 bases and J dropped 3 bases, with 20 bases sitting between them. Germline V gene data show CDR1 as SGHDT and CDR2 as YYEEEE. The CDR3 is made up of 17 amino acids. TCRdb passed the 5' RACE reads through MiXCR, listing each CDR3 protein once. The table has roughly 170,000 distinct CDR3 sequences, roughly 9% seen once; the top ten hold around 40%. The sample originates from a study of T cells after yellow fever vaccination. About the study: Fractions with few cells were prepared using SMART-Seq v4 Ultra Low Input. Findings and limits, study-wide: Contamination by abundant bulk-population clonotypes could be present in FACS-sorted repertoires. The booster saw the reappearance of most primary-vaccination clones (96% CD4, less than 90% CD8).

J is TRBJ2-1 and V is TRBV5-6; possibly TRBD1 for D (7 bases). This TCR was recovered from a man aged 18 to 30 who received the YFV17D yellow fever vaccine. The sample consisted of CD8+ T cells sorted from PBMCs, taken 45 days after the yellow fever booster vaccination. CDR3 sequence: CASSGERAGQLYNEQFF. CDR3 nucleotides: TGTGCCAGCAGCGGCGAGCGTGCGGGACAGCTCTACAATGAGCAGTTCTTC.